Listed here are 9 T cell receptor beta chains from one sample, sequenced in a study of T cell repertoires in cytomegalovirus infection. TCRdb independently ran MiXCR on the reads; one entry per CDR3 protein. The sample lists about 330,000 distinct CDR3 sequences, roughly 34% occurring once. Their antigens remain unidentified. Material: cultured PBMCs, obtained from culture after CMV antigen stimulation. These receptors came from a human donor in good health (CMV status not recorded). Some clones in this sample may be carry-over from other donors' samples.

J is TRBJ2-1 and V is TRBV14; either TRBD1 or TRBD2 may fit D (5 bases each). The V end lost 0 bases, the J end lost 6 bases, and 18 bases lay between the germline ends. The germline V gene has CDR1 SGHDN and CDR2 FVKESK. The CDR3 is 17 amino acids. The CDR3 region is CASSQEGASSIINEQFF. The CDR3 DNA reads as TGTGCCAGCAGCCAAGAAGGGGCTAGCAGCATTATCAATGAGCAGTTCTTC.

CDR3 residues: CSASGRQETQYF. The CDR3 region has the DNA TGCAGTGCTTCCGGGAGGCAAGAGACCCAGTACTTC. The rearrangement joins TRBV20-1 to TRBJ2-5, with 7 positions matching TRBD2. This CDR3 is built from 12 residues. V lost 5 bases, J lost 2 bases, and 2 bases stayed unmatched. The V gene's germline CDR1 is DFQATT and CDR2 SNEGSKA (reference sequence).

This chain joins TRBV7-2 and TRBJ2-3; D might be TRBD2 (6 bases). The CDR3 covers 13 residues. Germline CDR1 and CDR2: SGHTA and FQGNSA. The V gene lost 6 bases and the J gene lost 12 bases, with 19 bases spanning the gap. CDR3 sequence reads: CASRPLEAGPQYF. The CDR3 bases are TGTGCCAGCAGGCCCCTAGAGGCGGGACCCCAGTATTTT.

This clonotype was seen at least ten times. V usage is TRBV6-2 or TRBV6-3 and J usage is TRBJ2-7; 7 bases align to TRBD2. The V gene end was trimmed by 5 bases and the J gene end by 0 bases; junction bases not matched to a gene: 13. There are 17 residues in the CDR3. Germline lookup yields CDR1 MNHEY and CDR2 SVGEGT. Here the CDR3 DNA reads TGTGCCAGCAGTCGGGCCGGGGGGTCCTACAGCTCCTACGAGCAGTACGTC. It codes for CASSRAGGSYSSYEQYV.

This clonotype is termed medium-sized. The V gene is TRBV15, the J gene TRBJ2-3, with TRBD2 matching over 12 bases. Germline-derived CDR1 and CDR2 are LNHNV and YYDKDF (reference sequence). The CDR3 has 20 residues. Unmatched junction bases numbered 13, after V lost 2 bases and J lost 1 base. The CDR3 loop is CATSRPRGASGRAGTDTQYF. Here the CDR3 DNA reads TGTGCCACCAGCAGACCCCGTGGGGCTAGCGGGAGGGCCGGCACAGATACGCAGTATTTT.

The chain joins TRBV7-8 to TRBJ1-5; D is undetermined. Trimming took off 6 bases at V and 1 base at J, with 10 bases between the two ends. CDR1 SGHVS and CDR2 FQNEAQ come from the germline V gene. The CDR3 has 14 residues. The CDR3 bases are TGTGCCAGCAGATCTACGGGCAGCAATCAGCCCCAGCATTTT. The encoded protein is CASRSTGSNQPQHF.

The gene calls are TRBV15 and TRBJ1-1, with 7 nucleotides matching TRBD1. Germline V gene lookup returns CDR1 LNHNV and CDR2 YYDKDF (reference sequence). The CDR3 length is 14 residues. The V and J ends lost 3 bases and 0 bases, in that order; junction bases with no gene match: 1. CDR3 DNA: TGTGCCACCAGCAGGGGGACAGTGAACACTGAAGCTTTCTTT. Translated, it gives CATSRGTVNTEAFF.

The rearrangement joins TRBV20-1 to TRBJ2-7; maybe TRBD2 (6 bases). V shed 3 bases and J shed 6 bases, with 15 bases lying between them. There are 13 residues in the CDR3. The germline gives CDR1 DFQATT, CDR2 SNEGSKA (reference sequence). The CDR3 region has the DNA TGCAGTGCTAGGACTCCCGGGGGTGGCGAGCAGTACTTC. Its translation is CSARTPGGGEQYF.

Only a few counts were recorded for this clonotype. The chain uses TRBV28 and TRBJ1-4, with D possibly being TRBD1 (5 bases). Deletions cut 3 bases from V and 0 bases from J, with 17 bases between. CDR1 is MDHEN, CDR2 SYDVKM, per germline. This CDR3 is 18 amino acids long. CDR3 in amino acids: CASSLPGGDGATNEKLFF. The CDR3 region has the DNA TGTGCCAGCAGTTTGCCGGGGGGGGACGGTGCAACTAATGAAAAACTGTTTTTT.